The 2 T cell receptor beta chains below all came from one sample that was sequenced in a study of cytomegalovirus exposure and HLA in healthy donors. PCR employed 60 Vbeta and 13 Jbeta primers. Clones were read by immunoSEQ multiplex PCR, and TCRdb kept only the in-frame ones, dropping some. The sample lists 200,000 to 300,000 clones; roughly 73% were seen once. Sequenced sample: PBMCs. The receptors derive from a boy younger than 18 in good health and CMV-seronegative.

V and J are TRBV5-4 and TRBJ2-1, with D possibly matching TRBD1 (5 bases). The germline V gene has CDR1 SGHNT and CDR2 YYREEE (reference sequence). The CDR3 loop spans 15 amino acids. V lost 0 bases, J lost 0 bases, and 7 bases lay in between. CDR3 protein: CASSLETASYNEQFF. The CDR3 coding sequence is TGTGCCAGCAGCTTGGAGACAGCCTCCTACAATGAGCAGTTCTTC.

The chain carries TRBV10-3 and TRBJ2-3; possible D gene TRBD2, 6 bases. The germline gives CDR1 ENHRY, CDR2 SYGVKD. V lost 2 bases and J lost 4, with 10 bases in between. The CDR3 sequence is 14 residues long. The CDR3 DNA follows: TGTGCCATCAGTGAGATGACTAGTTCAGATACGCAGTATTTT. Translation: CAISEMTSSDTQYF.